Listed here are 24 T cell receptor beta chains from one sample, sequenced in a study of T cells in women clearing cervical HPV infection. Libraries were prepared by immunoSEQ multiplex PCR; TCRdb keeps only in-frame clonotypes and omits some of them. The sample holds nearly 35,000 clones. Material: blood buffy coat. These receptors all stem from a woman between 18 and 75 years old with a cervical HPV16 infection that either progressed to CIN3+ or cleared (not recorded which).

With respect to this clone: The read ends 3 residues early relative to the CDR3; the germline J gene fills the gap. The V call is TRBV5-1, the J call TRBJ2-2, with D possibly being TRBD1 (6 bases). This CDR3 contains 15 residues. The V and J ends lost 1 base and 4 bases respectively, with 11 bases between them. Germline CDR1 and CDR2: SGHRS and YFSETQ. CDR3 sequence: CASSLLGAGTGELFF. The CDR3 DNA, read in part, is TGCGCCAGCAGCTTGTTGGGGGCGGGCACCGGGGAG.

As for this clone: The sequenced fragment ends 3 residues before the CDR3 boundary, so the rest is inferred from the germline J gene. The chain links TRBV7-2 to TRBJ2-3, with 7 bases matching TRBD1. Germline-derived CDR1 and CDR2 are SGHTA and FQGNSA. This CDR3 spans 15 amino acids. Losses at the gene ends were 2 bases for V and 2 bases for J; bases not matched to a gene: 4. The CDR3 loop is CASSLKTGSTDTQYF. The covered CDR3 bases are TGTGCCAGCAGCTTAAAGACAGGGTCCACAGATACG.

A note on this clone: Read sequence stops 3 residues before the CDR3 end, and the germline J gene provides the missing end. This chain joins TRBV20-1 and TRBJ2-5; TRBD2 matches at 10 bases. Germline loops: CDR1 DFQATT, CDR2 SNEGSKA (reference sequence). CDR3 size: 16 residues. Germline trimming cut 0 bases from V and 1 base from J; bases unmatched to any gene: 5. CDR3 DNA, as far as it was read: TGCAGTGCTAGAGATCTTAGCGGGGGGTCCCAAGAGACC. It codes for CSARDLSGGSQET. The whole CDR3 region reads CSARDLSGGSQETQYF.

Details on this clone: The read terminates 3 residues ahead of where the CDR3 ends, so the germline J gene completes it. The J gene is TRBJ1-1, the V gene TRBV28; D might be TRBD1 (5 bases). Trimming removed 0 bases from V and 4 bases from J, with 15 bases in between. There are 16 residues in the CDR3. Germline V gene sequence: CDR1 MDHEN, CDR2 SYDVKM. The CDR3 DNA, read in part, is TGTGCCAGCAGTTTATGGGCATCTTCGGGGGGCACTGAA. Protein: CASSLWASSGGTE. The complete CDR3 protein is CASSLWASSGGTEAFF.

A note on this clone: The read gets to within 3 residues of the CDR3 end, and the germline J gene fills in the rest. The gene calls are TRBV18 and TRBJ2-3; TRBD2 matches 9 bases. The CDR3 sequence is 14 residues long. Germline lookup yields CDR1 KGHSH and CDR2 LQKENI. CDR3 DNA, as far as it was read: TGTGCCAGCTCACCGGCGACTAGCGGAAGGACG. Translating it yields CASSPATSGRT. The whole CDR3 region reads CASSPATSGRTQYF.

Comment on this clone: The CDR3 end lies 3 residues beyond the end of the read and is filled in from the germline J gene. This sequence joins TRBV5-4 and TRBJ2-7; D is possibly TRBD1 (6 bases). The CDR3 sequence is 14 residues long. Looked up from germline, CDR1 is SGHNT and CDR2 is YYREEE (reference sequence). V dropped 0 bases and J dropped 4 bases, with 11 bases sitting between them. The CDR3 loop reads CASSLAGRGYEQYF. CDR3 bases read: TGTGCCAGCAGCTTGGCCGGCAGGGGTTACGAG.

As regards this clone: The DNA ends 3 residues before the CDR3 does, and the rest of the CDR3 is filled in from the germline J gene. The rearrangement joins TRBV5-4 to TRBJ1-4; tentatively, D is TRBD1 (5 bases). From germline, CDR1 is SGHNT and CDR2 YYREEE (reference sequence). V was pared by 4 bases and J by 8 bases, with 18 bases between. CDR3 size: 15 residues. CDR3 protein: CASSPRTGGDEKLFF. The DNA read from the CDR3 is TGTGCCAGCAGCCCGCGAACGGGGGGGGACGAAAAA.

On this clone itself: The read falls 3 residues short of the CDR3 end, and the missing part is taken from the germline J gene. The V and J genes are TRBV2 and TRBJ1-1; 7 nucleotides line up with TRBD1. Germline-derived CDR1 and CDR2 are SNHLY and FYNNEI. This CDR3 is built from 12 residues. The V segment lost 5 bases and the J segment 4 bases; nucleotides outside the gene matches: 1. Partial CDR3 DNA: TGTGCCAGCAGTCAGGGGGGCACTGAA. Protein: CASSQGGTE. From start to end, the CDR3 is CASSQGGTEAFF.

Worth noting for this clone: The CDR3 end lies 3 residues beyond the end of the read and is filled in from the germline J gene. The chain joins TRBV20-1 to TRBJ1-2; D uncertain. The CDR3 is made up of 13 amino acids. CDR1 and CDR2 from the germline V gene are DFQATT and SNEGSKA (reference sequence). Trimming shortened V by 1 base and J by 6 bases, and 12 bases separated the two germline ends. The covered CDR3 bases are TGCAGTGCTAGAGGGACGACTAGCCATGGC. It translates to CSARGTTSHG. The complete CDR3 sequence is CSARGTTSHGYTF.

With respect to this clone: Coverage ceases 3 residues before the CDR3 finishes, and the germline J gene fills in the end. The chain employs TRBV19 and TRBJ2-2, with D perhaps TRBD2 (6 bases). CDR1 is LNHDA, CDR2 SQIVND, per germline (reference sequence). The CDR3 sequence is 15 residues long. CDR3 amino acids: CASRTKGGGEEKLFF. CDR3 DNA, as far as it was read: TGTGCCAGTAGGACAAAGGGAGGAGGGGAGGAAAAG.

Of note for this clone: With the read ending 3 residues before the CDR3 end, the germline J gene is used to fill in that end. V and J are TRBV5-1 and TRBJ1-1; 9 positions match TRBD1. This CDR3 region has 15 residues. The V and J ends lost 4 bases and 1 base, in that order; junction bases with no gene match: 5. Germline lookup yields CDR1 SGHRS and CDR2 YFSETQ. This CDR3 is CASSDPGQGNTEAFF. CDR3 bases read: TGCGCCAGCAGCGACCCGGGACAGGGGAACACTGAA.

Remarks on this clone: The sequenced fragment ends 3 residues before the CDR3 boundary, so the rest is inferred from the germline J gene. The chain carries TRBV18 and TRBJ1-5; possibly TRBD1 for D (6 bases). The CDR3 contains 15 residues. The ends were cut back, 4 bases at V and 4 bases at J, with 14 bases in the middle. Germline V CDR1 and CDR2: KGHSH, LQKENI. The covered CDR3 bases are TGTGCCAGCTCACTCTTCGACAGGAAAAATCAGCCC. This translates into CASSLFDRKNQP. From start to end, the CDR3 is CASSLFDRKNQPQHF.

With regard to this clone: The read ends 3 residues before the CDR3 terminus; that terminus is restored from the germline J gene. This chain connects TRBV12-3 or TRBV12-4 to TRBJ2-7, with D perhaps being TRBD1 or TRBD2 (5 bases each). The length of the CDR3 is 14 residues. The V end lost 3 bases, the J end lost 1 base, and 10 bases lay between the germline ends. The CDR3 is CASSLQGVSYEQYF. The CDR3 bases that were read are TGTGCCAGCAGTTTGCAGGGAGTTTCCTACGAG.

The chain's CDR3 is CASSINTGGAETQYF. The covered CDR3 bases are TGTGCCAGCAGCATCAACACAGGGGGGGCGGAGACC. The rearrangement links TRBV9 to TRBJ2-5, with a weak D call TRBD1 (8 bases). The CDR3 end is not reached by the read, which stops 3 residues before it; the germline J gene fills it in. This CDR3 is 15 amino acids long. Trimming took 4 bases from V and 5 from J, leaving 18 bases between them. Per the germline V gene, CDR1 is SGDLS and CDR2 is YYNGEE.

Details on this clone: The read halts 3 residues ahead of the CDR3 end, with the missing end drawn from the germline J gene. This chain links TRBV30 with TRBJ1-2; no clear D gene. The germline V gene has CDR1 GTSNPN and CDR2 SVGIG (reference sequence). The CDR3 runs to 15 residues. CDR3 bases read: TGTGCCTGGAGTGTTTCTGGGCAACTCTCCTACGAC. Its protein is CAWSVSGQLSYD. The whole CDR3 protein is CAWSVSGQLSYDYTF.

As concerns this clone: Read sequence stops 3 residues before the CDR3 end, and the germline J gene provides the missing end. This chain joins TRBV5-1 and TRBJ2-2; no definite D call. The V gene's germline CDR1 is SGHRS and CDR2 YFSETQ. The CDR3 contains 14 residues. The CDR3 spells CASRSGRSDEKLFF. CDR3 DNA (partial): TGCGCCAGCAGGTCAGGCAGGTCTGATGAAAAG.

A note on this clone: The read terminates 3 residues ahead of where the CDR3 ends, so the germline J gene completes it. The gene calls are TRBV2 and TRBJ2-5; 7 positions agree with TRBD2. The CDR3 loop spans 15 amino acids. In germline, CDR1 is SNHLY, CDR2 FYNNEI. The V segment lost 5 bases and the J segment 5 bases; nucleotides outside the gene matches: 11. CDR3 DNA, as far as it was read: TGTGCCAGCAGTTCCCGGGGGGAGCCGGGGGAGACC. Its protein product is CASSSRGEPGET. The entire CDR3 reads CASSSRGEPGETQYF.

In regard to this clone: The read terminates 3 residues before the CDR3 end, so the remaining end is supplied by the germline J gene. The chain employs TRBV2 and TRBJ1-6; weak D call: TRBD1 (6 bases). Germline CDR1 SNHLY, CDR2 FYNNEI. The CDR3 runs 15 residues. Trimming removed 4 bases from V and 6 bases from J, with 13 bases in between. CDR3 region: CASSVRGARNSPLHF. Incomplete CDR3 DNA: TGTGCCAGCAGTGTCCGGGGGGCGCGTAATTCACCC.

Comment on this clone: The sequence runs out 3 residues before the end of the CDR3; the remainder is reconstructed from the germline J gene. This chain links TRBV29-1 with TRBJ2-5, with 8 bases matching TRBD1. The V gene end was trimmed by 4 bases and the J gene end by 1 base; junction bases not matched to a gene: 8. The CDR3 runs 15 residues. Per germline, CDR1 SQVTM and CDR2 ANQGSEA. The chain's CDR3 is CSVGKTGALQETQYF. The sequenced CDR3 bases are TGCAGCGTTGGTAAGACAGGGGCCCTCCAAGAGACC.

Comment on this clone: The CDR3 end lies 3 residues beyond the end of the read and is filled in from the germline J gene. This sequence joins TRBV10-3 and TRBJ2-3, with D uncertain. The length of the CDR3 is 11 residues. Per the germline V gene, CDR1 is ENHRY and CDR2 is SYGVKD. With 3 bases removed from V and 5 bases from J, the gap between germline ends came to 3 bases. The chain's CDR3 is CAISDLDTQYF. CDR3 bases read: TGTGCCATCAGTGACCTAGATACG.

Of note for this clone: Sequencing ends 3 residues short of the CDR3 end; the germline J gene provides the rest. V usage is TRBV19 and J usage is TRBJ2-5; possibly TRBD2 for D (6 bases). This CDR3 is 15 amino acids long. Germline V CDR1 and CDR2: LNHDA, SQIVND (reference sequence). Trimming pared 8 bases from V and 2 bases from J, leaving 18 bases between. The CDR3 loop reads CASRLIGAGQETQYF. The part of the CDR3 DNA that was read is TGTGCCAGTCGCCTTATCGGAGCGGGTCAAGAGACC.

Of note for this clone: Sequencing ends 3 residues short of the CDR3 end; the germline J gene provides the rest. This chain uses TRBV30 with TRBJ2-7; 9 bases line up with TRBD2. Trimming cost V 0 bases and J 6 bases; bases outside gene matches: 3. This CDR3 comprises 13 residues. From germline, CDR1 is GTSNPN and CDR2 SVGIG (reference sequence). This chain's CDR3 is CAWSVLAGVEQYF. The covered CDR3 bases are TGTGCCTGGAGTGTGTTAGCGGGAGTCGAG. Full variable domain (rest looked up from reference TRBV30 and TRBJ2-7): SQTIHQWPATLVQPVGSPLSLECTVEGTSNPNLYWYRQAAGRGLQLLFYSVGIGQISSEVPQNLSASRPQDRQFILSSKKLLLSDSGFYLCAWSVLAGVEQYFGPGTRLTVT.

Note on this clone: Compared with germline, one end of the junction differs, possibly owing to a read error. The read is 3 residues too short to cover the CDR3 end, so that end is filled in from the germline J gene. Other DNA sequences from this sample encode an identical CDR3 as well. The J gene is TRBJ1-3, the V gene TRBV5-1; no clear D gene. The CDR3 contains 13 residues. Germline CDR1 and CDR2: SGHRS and YFSETQ. The CDR3 spells CASSLDSGNTIYF. The CDR3 DNA, read in part, is TGCGCCAGCAGCTTGGACAGTGGAAACACA.

Of note for this clone: Sequencing ends 3 residues short of the CDR3 end; the germline J gene provides the rest. The gene calls are TRBV2 and TRBJ2-5; D is perhaps TRBD1 or TRBD2 (5 bases each). Germline CDR1 reads SNHLY; CDR2 reads FYNNEI. V shed 2 bases and J shed 3 bases, with 7 bases lying between them. This CDR3 region has 13 residues. CDR3 loop: CASSEQGEETQYF. The CDR3 bases that were read are TGTGCCAGCAGTGAACAGGGAGAAGAGACC.